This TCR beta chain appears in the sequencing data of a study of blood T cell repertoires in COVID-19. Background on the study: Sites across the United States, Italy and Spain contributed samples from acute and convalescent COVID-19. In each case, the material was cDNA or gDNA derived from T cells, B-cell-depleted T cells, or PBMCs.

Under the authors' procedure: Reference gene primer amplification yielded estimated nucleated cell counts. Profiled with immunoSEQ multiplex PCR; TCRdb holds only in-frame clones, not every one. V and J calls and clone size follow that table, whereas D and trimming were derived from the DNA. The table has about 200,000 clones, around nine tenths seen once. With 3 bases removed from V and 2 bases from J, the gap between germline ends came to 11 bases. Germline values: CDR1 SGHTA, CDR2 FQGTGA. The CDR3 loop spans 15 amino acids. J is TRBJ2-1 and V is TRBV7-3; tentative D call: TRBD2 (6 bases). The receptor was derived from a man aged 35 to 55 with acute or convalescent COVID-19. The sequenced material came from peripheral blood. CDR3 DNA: TGTGCCAGCAGCTTGAATAGCGGACCCTACAATGAGCAGTTCTTC. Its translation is CASSLNSGPYNEQFF.